One TCR beta chain is described in this entry. In the source study's methods: Scientists estimated how many nucleated cells there were by amplifying reference gene primers. Libraries were prepared by immunoSEQ multiplex PCR; TCRdb keeps only in-frame clonotypes and omits some of them. That table is the source of V, J and clone size, and D and trimming were worked out from the DNA. The profile covers approximately 310,000 clones, with around 86% appearing a single time and 1% taken by the ten largest. This CDR3 has 15 amino acids. Looked up from germline, CDR1 is LNHDA and CDR2 is SQIVND (reference sequence). J lost 8 bases, V lost 3 bases, and 7 bases had no gene match. The entry originates in a study of blood T cell repertoires in COVID-19.

V and J are TRBV19 and TRBJ1-4, with 9 bases lining up with TRBD1. This TCR was recovered from a man between 50 and 59 years old with active or convalescent COVID-19. The sample consisted of peripheral blood. DNA for the CDR3: TGTGCCAGTAGTATCCGAGGACAGGGGAACGAAAAACTGTTTTTT. Protein sequence: CASSIRGQGNEKLFF. The full variable domain, rest sourced from reference TRBV19 and TRBJ1-4, is DGGITQSPKYLFRKEGQNVTLSCEQNLNHDAMYWYRQDPGQGLRLIYYSQIVNDFQKGDIAEGYSVSREKKESFPLTVTSAQKNPTAFYLCASSIRGQGNEKLFFGSGTQLSVL.